This T cell receptor beta chain was identified during a study of regulatory T cells in long-lasting Graves disease. Combining iRepertoire HTBI primers with Arm-PCR of CDR3 regions, the authors built TCR beta libraries. From the multiplex PCR reads, TCRdb called clonotypes with MiXCR, one entry per CDR3 protein. Of roughly 700,000 distinct CDR3 sequences in the sample, approximately 29% were seen once. The time point denotes: persistent/refractory GD, antithyroid drugs over 5 years with positive TRAb. PBMCs provided the RNA from which the TCR library was made. The collection involved drawing nine milliliters of peripheral blood into EDTA tubes. V lost 0 bases to trimming and J lost 5 bases, with 10 bases between them. CDR3 length: 14 residues. The germline V gene encodes CDR1 GTSNPN and CDR2 SVGIG (reference sequence). The study's findings and limits: Persistent Graves' disease cases displayed lower TCR diversity than newly diagnosed ones.

This clonotype was counted many times. Its antigen is as yet unknown. The starting material was peripheral blood mononuclear cells (PBMCs), obtained when the disease was refractory, from a patient treated with antithyroid drugs. This receptor was identified in a female donor with Graves disease. The gene calls are TRBV30 and TRBJ1-4; the D gene is possibly TRBD1 (5 bases). The CDR3 nucleotides read TGTGCCTGGAGTGTAAGGCAGGGAAATGAAAAACTGTTTTTT. Its protein is CAWSVRQGNEKLFF.